These T cell receptor beta chains were read from a single sample in a study of blood T cell repertoires in COVID-19. Using immunoSEQ multiplex PCR, the repertoire was profiled, and TCRdb retains in-frame clones only, with some absent. Of about 70,000 clones in the sample, about three quarters are singletons; the top ten hold 35%. Sequencing was done on a sample of peripheral blood. Receptors originate from a woman between 65 and 79 years old with acute or convalescent COVID-19. CDR3s include the opening cysteine and the closing phenylalanine or tryptophan. Each record gives: V gene, J gene, clone size, CDR3 length, CDR3 protein. Clone size appears in some rows only: once, few, many, or a class for an expanded clone.

>TRBV5-6|TRBJ2-5|NA|13
CASSLAGAGGKYF
>TRBV5-6|TRBJ2-2|few|14
CASSNLTRTGELFF
>TRBV7-2|TRBJ1-2|NA|15
CASSSGTANTIGYTF
>TRBV10-2|TRBJ1-5|NA|15
CASSPRGRKNQPQHF
>TRBV5-1|TRBJ2-1|NA|15
CASSPPQGQDNEQFF
>TRBV2|TRBJ2-3|NA|14
CASKSGQGTDTQYF
>TRBV10-3|TRBJ1-2|NA|14
CAITRDRGNYGYTF
>TRBV15|TRBJ2-3|NA|13
CATSEASGGTQYF
>TRBV5-4|TRBJ2-7|NA|14
CASSMGLADYEQYF
>TRBV11-1|TRBJ1-2|NA|15
CASSSTTGIDYGYTF
>TRBV19|TRBJ1-1|once|13
CASSPHLRTEAFF
>TRBV25-1|TRBJ1-2|many|15
CASSGLGHNNYGYTF
>TRBV15|TRBJ2-5|NA|14
CATRELAGGETQYF
>TRBV9|TRBJ2-2|few|18
CASSVSRGGAGNTGELFF
>TRBV5-1|TRBJ1-5|NA|16
CASSLGPNYSNQPQHF
>TRBV6-5|TRBJ2-3|NA|14
CASLLGGITDTQYF
>TRBV12-3/TRBV12-4|TRBJ1-6|many|13
CASNPVRNSPLHF
>TRBV24-1|TRBJ2-2|NA|18
CATSDLGLAARDTGELFF
>TRBV5-1|TRBJ2-5|NA|15
CASYPSGTQGRTQYF
>TRBV5-1|TRBJ1-1|NA|14
CASSADRTNTEAFF
>TRBV23-1|TRBJ1-1|NA|13
CASIFGGNTEAFF
>TRBV7-9|TRBJ2-1|NA|15
CASSFMSGVYNEQFF
>TRBV19|TRBJ2-1|NA|14
CASSIERAGNEQFF
>TRBV5-1|TRBJ2-3|NA|14
CASSLEQPTDTQYF
>TRBV15|TRBJ1-3|NA|17
CATSRDQGRGSGNTIYF
>TRBV2|TRBJ1-2|NA|13
CASSEGYSYGYTF
>TRBV6-1|TRBJ1-1|NA|15
CASSDFYRGGTEAFF
>TRBV5-1|TRBJ1-5|few|16
CASSFGTGGSNQPQHF
>TRBV3-1/TRBV3-2|TRBJ2-3|NA|15
CASSETSGSTDTQYF
>TRBV7-7|TRBJ2-3|NA|15
CASSLGLGGTDTQYF
>TRBV24-1|TRBJ2-1|NA|15
CATSDPGTGTMKQFF
>TRBV7-9|TRBJ1-3|NA|13
CASSSRVGNTIYF
>TRBV18|TRBJ2-5|NA|14
CASSPQSSQETQYF
>TRBV27|TRBJ2-1|NA|15
CASTPSRLAGNEQFF
>TRBV28|TRBJ2-7|NA|16
CASSSLGQGRSYEQYF
>TRBV6-5|TRBJ2-3|NA|15
CASSGTSGYTDTQYF
>TRBV27|TRBJ1-3|NA|14
CASPRTGVGNTIYF
>TRBV19|TRBJ2-7|NA|15
CASSPQGVHSYEQYF
>TRBV19|TRBJ1-1|NA|13
CASRRPAGTEAFF
>TRBV30|TRBJ2-7|NA|14
CAWSSGTGEREQYF
>TRBV4-3|TRBJ1-1|NA|16
CASSPIATGLFPEAFF
>TRBV12-5|TRBJ2-3|NA|13
CASGFTTRDTQYF
>TRBV2|TRBJ2-6|NA|16
CASSRDRDSGANVLTF